This is a list of T cell receptor beta chains from one sample in a study of vaccination and CD4 T cells after COVID-19. These receptors have no identified antigens. Each CDR3 protein is one row after TCRdb ran MiXCR on the PCR reads. The table lists roughly 15,000 distinct CDR3 sequences, 40% of them singletons. The sequenced material came from CD4+ T cells from blood, cultured in vitro. The receptors come from a human donor who had recovered from COVID-19. Each CDR3 is given with its conserved first and last residue. The D gene is left open where the match is weak. Size tells how often a clone was seen (once, few, many) or the class of an expanded clone, and some rows leave it out.

>TRBD2|TRBJ2-1|few|TRBV20-1
TGCAGTGCTAGAGATCATCGTTCAGCGGGGAGCTCCTACAATGAGCAGTTCTTC
CSARDHRSAGSSYNEQFF
>NA|TRBJ1-2|few|TRBV2
TGTGCCAGCAGTGACATTGACACCGTCTATGGCTACACCTTC
CASSDIDTVYGYTF
>NA|TRBJ1-2|few|TRBV2
TGTGCCAGCAGACAACGGACAGTCTATGGCTACACCTTC
CASRQRTVYGYTF
>NA|TRBJ2-7|NA|TRBV6-5
TGTGCCAGCAGTTACTCGTTCGGTAGGGAAAGCTCCTACGAGCAGTACTTC
CASSYSFGRESSYEQYF
>TRBD1|TRBJ2-7|NA|TRBV2
TGTGCCAGCATGAGGGACAGGGGGCGCAACGAGCAGTACTTC
CASMRDRGRNEQYF
>NA|TRBJ2-3|NA|TRBV19
TGTGCCAGTAGGACTTCTGTCGGAGGCTTCACAGATACGCAGTATTTT
CASRTSVGGFTDTQYF
>NA|TRBJ2-7|NA|TRBV28
TGTGCCAGCAGTCTATCCGCGAGTGGAGGGGGCGAGCAGTACTTC
CASSLSASGGGEQYF
>NA|TRBJ2-5|NA|TRBV19
TGTGCCAGTAGTATGCAGGGTGGCCAAGAGACCCAGTACTTC
CASSMQGGQETQYF
>TRBD2|TRBJ2-2|NA|TRBV6-1
TGTGCCAGCAGTAACGGGAGGGCCTTTAGAAACACCGGGGAGCTGTTTTTT
CASSNGRAFRNTGELFF
>NA|TRBJ1-5|NA|TRBV19
TGTGCCAGTAGTATAGATTATGGGAGTAGCAATCAGCCCCAGCATTTT
CASSIDYGSSNQPQHF
>TRBD2|TRBJ2-1|few|TRBV15
TGTGCCACCAGCAGAGCCTCCGGGGGGGCCGATGAGCAGTTCTTC
CATSRASGGADEQFF
>NA|TRBJ2-7|NA|TRBV28
TGTGCCAGCAGTTTTTCGGCAAGACCAATCCGGGGGCAGTACTTC
CASSFSARPIRGQYF
>NA|TRBJ1-2|few|TRBV4-3
TGCGCCAGCAGCCAAGAGCGGAGGGCTGCTAACTATGGCTACACCTTC
CASSQERRAANYGYTF
>TRBD2|TRBJ2-3|NA|TRBV28
TGTGCCAGCAGTGCTCCGGGACTAGCGGGATTGGACCTTACCCGTGGTACGCAGTATTTT
CASSAPGLAGLDLTRGTQYF
>NA|TRBJ2-5|few|TRBV10-2
TGCGCCAGCAGTGAGCGGGGCACCCAAGAGACCCAGTACTTC
CASSERGTQETQYF
>TRBD1|TRBJ2-3|NA|TRBV12-3/TRBV12-4
TGTGCCAGCAGTGAGGGGGCTCAAGATACGCAGTATTTT
CASSEGAQDTQYF
>NA|TRBJ2-3|NA|TRBV27
TGTGCCAGCACGGTGAGCTTTGATTCAGATACGCAGTATTTT
CASTVSFDSDTQYF
>NA|TRBJ1-2|NA|TRBV27
TGTGCCAGCAGTTTATCCAGGAACTATGGCTACACCTTC
CASSLSRNYGYTF
>TRBD2|TRBJ2-1|NA|TRBV12-5
TGTGCTAGTTACCGGGAGGGTCTTGGGAATGAGCAGTTCTTC
CASYREGLGNEQFF
>TRBD1|TRBJ2-7|NA|TRBV11-2
TGTGCCAGCAGCCCAGCCGGGACAGGGGGCTACGAGCAGTACTTC
CASSPAGTGGYEQYF
>NA|TRBJ1-1|NA|TRBV2
TGTGCCAGCAAGGCAGGGAACACTGAAGCTTTCTTT
CASKAGNTEAFF
>NA|TRBJ2-3|once|TRBV11-3
TGTGCCAGCAGCTTACGAGTCGGTGGGTCGTGGAGTACGCAGTATTTT
CASSLRVGGSWSTQYF
>TRBD2|TRBJ2-7|NA|TRBV27
TGTGCCAGCAGGCCGAGAGGACTAGCGATCACCTACGAGCAGTACTTC
CASRPRGLAITYEQYF
>TRBD2|TRBJ2-5|NA|TRBV20-1
TGCAGTGCCCGGGGACTAGTGCAGCAAGAGACCCAGTACTTC
CSARGLVQQETQYF
>NA|TRBJ1-1|NA|TRBV9
TGTGCCAGCAGCGCGAGGCAGGACGGGGAAGCTTTCTTT
CASSARQDGEAFF
>NA|TRBJ1-5|NA|TRBV28
TGTGCCAGCAGTTCTGCCCAATGGGGTGGACAGCCCCAGCATTTT
CASSSAQWGGQPQHF
>TRBD2|TRBJ2-1|NA|TRBV24-1
TGTGCCACCAGTGACCCGACGAGCGGGACCTACAATGAGCAGTTCTTC
CATSDPTSGTYNEQFF
>NA|TRBJ2-7|NA|TRBV20-1
TGCAGTGCACCGTGGGGGAGAAGACCCGGACTCTACGAGCAGTACTTC
CSAPWGRRPGLYEQYF
>TRBD1|TRBJ2-1|few|TRBV20-1
TGCAGTGCCCAAGGGCCCTGGACAGGGGGCGTGAATGAGCAGTTCTTC
CSAQGPWTGGVNEQFF
>TRBD1|TRBJ1-1|few|TRBV30
TGTGCCTCTCAACCGGGACAGCCCGCTGAAGCTTTCTTT
CASQPGQPAEAFF
>NA|TRBJ2-5|NA|TRBV20-1
TGCAGTGCTAGTTTTCTACTCCAAGAGACCCAGTACTTC
CSASFLLQETQYF
>TRBD2|TRBJ2-1|NA|TRBV28
TGTGCCAGCAGGTTAGCGGGAGGGCCGTCCAATGAGCAGTTCTTC
CASRLAGGPSNEQFF
>TRBD1|TRBJ2-7|NA|TRBV12-3/TRBV12-4
TGTGCCAGCAGTCCGGGACAGGGGGCCGAGCAGTACTTC
CASSPGQGAEQYF
>NA|TRBJ1-2|NA|TRBV7-3
TGTGCCAGCAGCATCACAGGCGCCTATGGCTACACCTTC
CASSITGAYGYTF
>NA|TRBJ2-7|few|TRBV11-2
TGTGCCAGCAGCCAGACAGGCTACGAGCAGTACTTC
CASSQTGYEQYF
>NA|TRBJ1-1|few|TRBV14
TGTGCCAGCAGCCAAGTCTGGGGAAACACTGAAGCTTTCTTT
CASSQVWGNTEAFF
>NA|TRBJ2-1|NA|TRBV7-3
TGTGCCAGCAGCTCTGGTAGCGGCGGCTCCTACAATGAGCAGTTCTTC
CASSSGSGGSYNEQFF
>TRBD2|TRBJ2-1|NA|TRBV28
TGTGCCAGCAGACAACCGGGACTAGGTAACAATGAGCAGTTCTTC
CASRQPGLGNNEQFF
>NA|TRBJ2-7|NA|TRBV30
TGTGCCTGGAAAGGCCGGGGGCCCTACGAGCAGTACTTC
CAWKGRGPYEQYF
>TRBD1|TRBJ1-5|few|TRBV28
TGTGCCAGCAGTCCCGACAGGGATGGTCAGCCCCAGCATTTT
CASSPDRDGQPQHF
>NA|TRBJ2-2|NA|TRBV19
TGTGCCAGTACCCAGCCACTAGCTGGCACCGGGGAGCTGTTTTTT
CASTQPLAGTGELFF